The 19 T cell receptor beta chains below come from one sample, sequenced in a study of regulatory T cells in long-lasting Graves disease. Time point of the sample: newly diagnosed GD, antithyroid drugs for less than 3 months. PBMCs were the source of the RNA used for TCR sequencing. TCR beta libraries were built with iRepertoire HTBI primers and Arm-PCR of CDR3 regions. TCRdb re-called the multiplex PCR reads through MiXCR, storing one row per CDR3 protein. The sample shows hundreds of thousands of distinct CDR3 sequences, 15% to 20% of them seen only once. The same data also went into a second study, on T cells in Graves' hyperthyroidism and ophthalmopathy.

This specimen was peripheral blood mononuclear cells (PBMCs), taken at new diagnosis, from a patient treated with antithyroid drugs. These TCRs come from a woman aged 25-40 years with Graves disease.

This clonotype was observed many times. V is TRBV7-9 and J is TRBJ2-7; D unclear. CDR1 is SEHNR and CDR2 is FQNEAQ in the germline V gene (reference sequence). This CDR3 region has 14 residues. Trimming stripped 1 base from V and 3 bases from J, with 10 bases between. CDR3 amino acids: CASSLEKGSYEQYF. DNA of the CDR3: TGTGCCAGCAGCTTAGAGAAAGGAAGCTACGAGCAGTACTTC.

This clonotype was detected only a few times. The chain joins TRBV7-2 to TRBJ2-6; D unresolved. The germline CDR1 and CDR2 sequences are SGHTA and FQGNSA. The V gene lost 7 bases and the J gene lost 0 bases, with 10 bases spanning the gap. The CDR3 has 15 residues. CDR3 loop: CASTLWLSGANVLTF. For the CDR3, the DNA is TGTGCCAGCACCCTATGGCTCTCTGGGGCCAACGTCCTGACTTTC.

The rearrangement uses TRBV5-1 and TRBJ2-3; D ambiguous. From germline, CDR1 is SGHRS and CDR2 YFSETQ. The CDR3 contains 15 residues. V lost 1 base and J 2 bases, leaving 11 bases between the germline ends. The DNA for the CDR3 is TGCGCCAGCAGCTTGCGGCCGATCGACACAGATACGCAGTATTTT. It is translated as CASSLRPIDTDTQYF. The full variable domain, rest sourced from reference TRBV5-1 and TRBJ2-3, is KAGVTQTPRYLIKTRGQQVTLSCSPISGHRSVSWYQQTPGQGLQFLFEYFSETQRNKGNFPGRFSGRQFSNSRSEMNVSTLELGDSALYLCASSLRPIDTDTQYFGPGTRLTVL.

This clonotype occurred many times. The chain has TRBV19 and TRBJ1-1, with TRBD1 matching over 7 bases. V lost 4 bases, J lost 6 bases, and 11 bases stayed unmatched. CDR1 is LNHDA and CDR2 is SQIVND in the germline V gene (reference sequence). The CDR3 runs 15 residues. Here the CDR3 DNA reads TGTGCCAGTAGTAAGTATCCCGACAGGGTGGCTGAAGCTTTCTTT. This codes for CASSKYPDRVAEAFF.

This clonotype has a count of ten or more. This chain links TRBV2 with TRBJ2-7; 8 bases agree with TRBD2. The V and J ends lost 6 bases and 3 bases, in that order; junction bases with no gene match: 10. This CDR3 has 15 residues. Germline CDR1 reads SNHLY; CDR2 reads FYNNEI. The DNA of the CDR3 is TGTGCCAGCAGCCCGGACAGCGGGGGTTACTACGAGCAGTACTTC. The encoded protein is CASSPDSGGYYEQYF.

At least ten counts were recorded for this clonotype. This chain joins TRBV30 and TRBJ2-7; 8 nucleotides align to TRBD1. The CDR3 length is 12 residues. Germline lookup yields CDR1 GTSNPN and CDR2 SVGIG (reference sequence). The CDR3 sequence is CATGTGKSEQYF. The CDR3 DNA sequence: TGTGCAACCGGGACAGGCAAATCGGAGCAGTACTTC.

The V and J genes are TRBV7-9 and TRBJ1-3; the match to TRBD1 covers 11 bases. Per the germline V gene, CDR1 is SEHNR and CDR2 is FQNEAQ (reference sequence). The CDR3 sequence is 17 residues long. After removal of 5 bases from V and 0 bases from J, the junction contained 6 bases not matched to a gene. The CDR3 nucleotides are TGTGCCAGCAGCGCCTCCGGGACAGGGGGCTCTGGAAACACCATATATTTT. Protein product: CASSASGTGGSGNTIYF.

CDR3 sequence: CSAREAGQGRGYTF. The DNA for the CDR3 is TGCAGTGCCCGAGAGGCAGGACAGGGACGTGGCTACACCTTC. This chain connects TRBV20-1 to TRBJ1-2, with 8 bases that match TRBD1. From germline, CDR1 is DFQATT and CDR2 SNEGSKA (reference sequence). The CDR3 consists of 14 residues. The V segment lost 6 bases and the J segment 7 bases; nucleotides outside the gene matches: 13.

This clonotype was picked up many times. J is TRBJ1-2 and V is TRBV28; weak D call: TRBD1 (5 bases). CDR1 and CDR2 from the germline V gene are MDHEN and SYDVKM. V dropped 9 bases and J dropped 4 bases, with 9 bases sitting between them. This CDR3 spans 11 amino acids. The DNA for the CDR3 is TGTGCCAGTTGGGACCCCTATGGCTACACCTTC. Amino acids: CASWDPYGYTF.

This clonotype has ten or more counts. The chain links TRBV28 to TRBJ2-3, with D perhaps matching TRBD1 (5 bases). The CDR3 extends over 14 amino acids. Germline-derived CDR1 and CDR2 are MDHEN and SYDVKM. V lost 5 bases, J lost 1 base, and 10 bases lay in between. CDR3 sequence (DNA): TGTGCCAGCAGTCGGAAGGGGCGCACAGATACGCAGTATTTT. It specifies CASSRKGRTDTQYF.

The table lists this clonotype with many counts. The genes are TRBV29-1 and TRBJ2-7, with D uncertain. The ends were cut back, 5 bases at V and 1 base at J, with 6 bases in the middle. CDR3 length equals 11 residues. Germline assignment: CDR1 SQVTM and CDR2 ANQGSEA. This chain's CDR3 is CSVIRSYEQYF. The CDR3 DNA sequence: TGCAGCGTTATCAGGTCCTACGAGCAGTACTTC.

The CDR3 reads CASSFLSGGYTF. CDR3 nucleotides: TGTGCCAGCAGTTTTCTATCCGGTGGCTACACCTTC. The chain uses TRBV12-3 or TRBV12-4 and TRBJ1-2, with unresolved D. This CDR3 contains 12 residues. Deletions cut 3 bases from V and 7 bases from J, with 9 bases between.

This clonotype was recorded a few times. The chain employs TRBV24-1 and TRBJ2-3; 8 bases are shared with TRBD1. The trim removed 3 bases at V and 1 base at J, leaving 2 bases unmatched. The CDR3 contains 15 residues. Germline V gene lookup returns CDR1 KGHDR and CDR2 SFDVKD. For the CDR3, the DNA is TGTGCCACCAGTGATGTGGGACAGGGCACAGATACGCAGTATTTT. Translating gives CATSDVGQGTDTQYF.

This clonotype was found many times. The V and J genes are TRBV9 and TRBJ2-2; D gene uncertain. CDR3 length: 14 residues. Germline lookup yields CDR1 SGDLS and CDR2 YYNGEE. Trimming cost V 1 base and J 2 bases, with 6 bases left between them. CDR3 DNA: TGTGCCAGCAGCGTAAGCGCAAACACCGGGGAGCTGTTTTTT. As protein: CASSVSANTGELFF.

Ten or more counts support this clonotype. The chain links TRBV12-3 or TRBV12-4 to TRBJ2-5; 10 nucleotides match TRBD2. The CDR3 totals 15 residues. Trimming took 3 bases from V and 3 from J; bases not matched to a gene: 4. CDR3 nucleotide sequence: TGTGCCAGCAGTTTTAGACTAGCGGGTGAAGAGACCCAGTACTTC. Residues: CASSFRLAGEETQYF.

This clonotype was seen ten or more times. V and J are TRBV5-1 and TRBJ1-5; D may be TRBD1 (6 bases). Trimming removed 0 bases at V and 7 bases at J, with 14 bases between. The germline V gene has CDR1 SGHRS and CDR2 YFSETQ. The length of the CDR3 is 15 residues. CDR3 sequence (DNA): TGCGCCAGCAGCTTGGAACCAGGGGCTAGGCAGCCCCAGCATTTT. Amino acid sequence: CASSLEPGARQPQHF.

This clonotype was detected many times. The V call is TRBV30, the J call TRBJ1-2; perhaps TRBD1 as D (6 bases). The CDR3 totals 12 residues. The germline V and J ends were trimmed by 8 bases and 5 bases, with 15 bases remaining between them. Germline lookup yields CDR1 GTSNPN and CDR2 SVGIG (reference sequence). The CDR3 sequence: CARDRRGYGYTF. CDR3 nucleotide sequence: TGTGCCCGCGACAGGAGAGGATATGGCTACACCTTC.

In this sample, this clonotype turned up many times. This chain connects TRBV3-1 to TRBJ2-3, with D unclear. This CDR3 is built from 15 residues. Looked up from germline, CDR1 is LGHDT and CDR2 is YNNKEL (reference sequence). Deletions cut 0 bases from V and 0 bases from J, with 7 bases between. The CDR3 here is CASSQDSSSTDTQYF. The CDR3 DNA reads TGTGCCAGCAGCCAAGATTCTTCCAGCACAGATACGCAGTATTTT.

This clonotype was recorded many times. The V and J genes are TRBV28 and TRBJ1-5; D gene uncertain. Germline V gene sequence: CDR1 MDHEN, CDR2 SYDVKM. The V gene lost 6 bases and the J gene lost 7 bases, with 16 bases spanning the gap. This CDR3 has 14 residues. CDR3: CASRPVGLTQPQHF. The CDR3 region has the DNA TGTGCCAGCAGACCAGTTGGCCTGACACAGCCCCAGCATTTT. Full variable domain (remainder filled in from reference TRBV28 and TRBJ1-5): DVKVTQSSRYLVKRTGEKVFLECVQDMDHENMFWYRQDPGLGLRLIYFSYDVKMKEKGDIPEGYSVSREKKERFSLILESASTNQTSMYLCASRPVGLTQPQHFGDGTRLSIL.